Listed below are T cell receptor beta chains from one sample, sequenced in a study of molecular identifiers for immune sequencing clone quantification. TCRdb ran MiXCR on the PCR reads and lists one entry per CDR3 protein. The table records 80,000 to 130,000 distinct CDR3 sequences, 36% of them present only once. Sequencing input: naive CD8+ T cells from blood, with Jurkat cell RNA spiked in. The receptors shown here come from a human donor in good health. Some libraries in this study had Jurkat cell RNA spiked in. The CDR3 runs from the conserved cysteine through the conserved F or W.

>TRBV20-1
CSARGGASGTDTQYF
>TRBV5-5
CASSLFQKLSETQYF
>TRBV6-6
CASSYLRLAGVRAGNEQFF
>TRBV2
CASIGTASTDTQYF
>TRBV11-2
CASSFPSRAKNTGELFF
>TRBV28
CASSLLRGTDTQYF
>TRBV27
CASSLDTHQGMYQPQHF
>TRBV5-6
CASSGDRYPEKLFF
>TRBV7-6
CASSSELSGSTDTQYF
>TRBV29-1
CSVEDWYTGELFF
>TRBV6-6
CASRTGVNQPQLF
>TRBV20-1
CSARGQIQETQYF
>TRBV5-6
CASRQGTHNEQFF
>TRBV28
CASSLARLAGSTDTQYF
>TRBV3-1
CASSHGTRGPHDTQYF
>TRBV6-2/TRBV6-3
CASSYMDNEQFF
>TRBV9
CASSVFESSGNTKYF
>TRBV12-3/TRBV12-4
CASGTLYEQYF
>TRBV6-2/TRBV6-3
CASSYPGPKFF
>TRBV7-9
CASSLVRYEQYF
>TRBV5-3
CASSLQGNMYTEASF
>TRBV6-2/TRBV6-3
CASSLNSNQPQHF
>TRBV7-2
CASNLLADYRDRGPYEQHF
>TRBV4-3
CASSQEKGRGGEKPFF
>TRBV14
CASSQIPANQETQYF
>TRBV12-3/TRBV12-4
CASSPSSGNYEQYF
>TRBV2
CASRDSLAVTDTLYF
>TRBV13
CASSPGQSEQYF
>TRBV28
CASRLIGAGRINEKLYF
>TRBV4-3
CASSLGGPPETQYF
>TRBV29-1
CSVEGGVGYTQYF
>TRBV6-2/TRBV6-3
CAGGLAGELFF
>TRBV4-2
CASSQDPRASGRARTDTQYF
>TRBV11-2
CASSLVHTEKLFF
>TRBV6-5
CASSHYGPTTANEAFF
>TRBV9
CASSVDRESGPFF
>TRBV23-1
CASSHQTGQGQENTEAFF
>TRBV7-3
CASGEADTQYF
>TRBV5-6
CASSLGLEPQYF
>TRBV6-5
CASSYSRVGEQYF
>TRBV19
CASSIDPAGAAGANVLTF
>TRBV27
CASSFASGSPNTQYF
>TRBV28
CASSPPQGRDEQYF
>TRBV3-1
CASSQRLAEETQYF
>TRBV6-6
CASRGGDQPQHF
>TRBV4-2
CASSQDLAETQNF
>TRBV9
CASSAAGYSNQPQHF
>TRBV2
CASEDWGTNEQFF
>TRBV6-5
CASSYVRSRSYNSPLHF
>TRBV19
CAGSTGPSGGSLNTGELFF
>TRBV9
CASSPTGGTYEQYF
>TRBV10-2
CASSELGDRWDTQYF
>TRBV12-3/TRBV12-4
CASSLDPGSGREAGELFF
>TRBV12-3/TRBV12-4
CASRFSAGGNEQFF
>TRBV25-1
CGTGGASTDTQYF
>TRBV9
CASSRDWGMTDTQYF
>TRBV10-3
CAISVTTGTLITYEQYF
>TRBV29-1
CSVEFVSGVEQFF
>TRBV13
CASSPRDSNSPLHF